These 4 T cell receptor beta chains were all obtained from the same sample, sequenced in a study of beta chain features in type 1 diabetes. General observations from the study: The study found moderately but significantly shorter TCRB CDR3s in all four CD4+ subsets of Type 1 diabetes patients.

Their antigens are not known. The study reverse transcribed the entire isolated RNA, so it sequenced expressed TCRB transcripts. The protocol was immunoSEQ multiplex PCR, while the TCRdb copy is restricted to in-frame clones and leaves out a portion. The sample contains roughly 700,000 clones, roughly 13% of which appear only once. Sequencing input: naive CD4+ T cells from blood. Receptors were obtained from a man between 18 and 29 years old with type 1 diabetes.

This clone was counted between two and nine times. This chain joins TRBV2 and TRBJ2-5; TRBD1 agrees at 9 bases. Germline-derived CDR1 and CDR2 are SNHLY and FYNNEI. The CDR3 sequence is 15 residues long. The V and J ends lost 8 bases and 5 bases, in that order; junction bases with no gene match: 12. The CDR3 DNA reads TGTGCCAGCCCCAGGGACAGGGAATCGCAGGAGACCCAGTACTTC. It specifies CASPRDRESQETQYF. The variable domain in full, with the rest retrieved from reference TRBV2 and TRBJ2-5, is EPEVTQTPSHQVTQMGQEVILRCVPISNHLYFYWYRQILGQKVEFLVSFYNNEISEKSEIFDDQFSVERPDGSNFTLKIRSTKLEDSAMYFCASPRDRESQETQYFGPGTRLLVL.

This clone showed up just a few times. This chain connects TRBV7-3 to TRBJ1-1; 9 positions match TRBD1. The germline CDR1 and CDR2 sequences are SGHTA and FQGTGA. The ends lost 3 bases at V and 4 bases at J; junction bases unmatched: 3. CDR3 length: 14 residues. The CDR3 bases are TGTGCCAGCAGCTTTACAGGGGGCGGCACTGAAGCTTTCTTT. Amino acid sequence: CASSFTGGGTEAFF.

The chain employs TRBV5-1 and TRBJ2-3, with a tentative D call TRBD2 (6 bases). The CDR3 spans 14 residues. The V gene lost 4 bases and the J gene lost 1 base, with 10 bases spanning the gap. The germline V gene encodes CDR1 SGHRS and CDR2 YFSETQ. As DNA, the CDR3 is TGCGCCAGCAGCGGAGGGACTCGCACAGATACGCAGTATTTT. Encoded protein: CASSGGTRTDTQYF.

The chain carries TRBV9 and TRBJ2-1; 7 bases are a match to TRBD1. With V trimmed by 10 bases and J by 5 bases, 9 bases remained unmatched. Germline assignment: CDR1 SGDLS and CDR2 YYNGEE. The CDR3 covers 13 residues. This CDR3 is CASTQGGHNEQFF. The CDR3 nucleotides are TGTGCCTCCACTCAAGGGGGCCACAATGAGCAGTTCTTC.